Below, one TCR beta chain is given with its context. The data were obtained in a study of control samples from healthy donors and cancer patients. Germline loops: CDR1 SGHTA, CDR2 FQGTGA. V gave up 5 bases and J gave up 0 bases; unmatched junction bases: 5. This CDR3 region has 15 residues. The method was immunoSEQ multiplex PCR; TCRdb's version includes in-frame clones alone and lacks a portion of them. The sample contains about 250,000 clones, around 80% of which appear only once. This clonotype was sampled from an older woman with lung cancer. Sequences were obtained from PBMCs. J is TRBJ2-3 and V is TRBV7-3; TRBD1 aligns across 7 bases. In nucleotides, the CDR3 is TGTGCCAGCAGCCAACGGGGACAGAGCACAGATACGCAGTATTTT. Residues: CASSQRGQSTDTQYF.